This TCR beta chain stems from a study of CD8 T cells in ankylosing spondylitis. Study-level results: The clones that were linked to disease were reported to be significantly enriched in matched synovial fluid samples from ankylosing spondylitis patients. Relatively rare in peripheral blood, disease-linked clones were also CD8+. One TCR beta motif, made up of roughly eight highly homologous variants, appeared characteristic of ankylosing spondylitis blood.

The V and J ends lost 2 bases and 5 bases respectively, with 9 bases between them. This CDR3 is 13 amino acids long. CDR1 is KGHSH and CDR2 is LQKENI in the germline V gene. Quantitative 5'-RACE with molecular barcodes generated TCR beta libraries. TCRdb re-called the 5' RACE reads with MiXCR, one entry per CDR3 protein. The sample lists 130,000 or so distinct CDR3 sequences, around 7% occurring once. There are many counts of this clonotype. Its target is unknown. The V and J genes are TRBV18 and TRBJ1-1; D is undetermined. Sample: blood, either unsorted or a sorted T cell fraction (not recorded which). The sequence was collected from a male donor with ankylosing spondylitis or in good health (not recorded which). CDR3 residues: CASSPWSGTEAFF. Written as DNA, the CDR3 is TGTGCCAGCTCACCATGGTCGGGAACTGAAGCTTTCTTT.